One sample yielded the 15 T cell receptor beta chains listed below, sequenced in a study of graft-versus-host responses after intestinal transplantation. Clones were sequenced by immunoSEQ multiplex PCR, and TCRdb holds only the in-frame ones, with some missing. Of some 27,000 clones in the sample, approximately 95% were seen once. The specimen was PBMCs, collected 18 days after transplant. These receptor sequences come from a human patient who received an intestinal transplant, so some T cells may come from the graft donor.

This clone showed up just a few times. V usage is TRBV6-1 and J usage is TRBJ1-3; possibly TRBD1 for D (5 bases). The CDR3 totals 14 residues. CDR1 and CDR2 (germline): MNHNS, SASEGT. Trimming shortened V by 7 bases and J by 4 bases, and 14 bases separated the two germline ends. CDR3 coding DNA: TGTGCCAGCAACGGGCGGGACGTAGGAAACACCATATATTTT. Amino acid sequence: CASNGRDVGNTIYF.

The gene calls are TRBV4-1 and TRBJ2-1; D unresolved. The germline V gene encodes CDR1 MGHRA and CDR2 YSYEKL. The CDR3 loop spans 12 amino acids. Trimming left V 4 bases short and J 9 bases short, with 10 bases between. This CDR3 reads CASSRGGREQFF. DNA for the CDR3: TGCGCCAGCAGCCGGGGTGGGCGTGAGCAGTTCTTC.

The chain couples TRBV6-5 to TRBJ2-3; weak D call: TRBD2 (6 bases). Deletions cut 6 bases from V and 2 bases from J, with 9 bases between. Germline V gene data show CDR1 as MNHEY and CDR2 as SVGAGI. The CDR3 contains 13 residues. CDR3 amino acids: CASSRDFTDTQYF. CDR3 DNA: TGTGCCAGCAGCAGGGACTTCACAGATACGCAGTATTTT.

The chain carries TRBV7-2 and TRBJ2-7; D ambiguous. Germline V gives CDR1 SGHTA, CDR2 FQGNSA. Trimming removed 0 bases from V and 7 bases from J, with 10 bases in between. The CDR3 covers 13 residues. CDR3 nucleotides: TGTGCCAGCAGCTTAGCCCCTGTCTGGGAGCAGTACTTC. It specifies CASSLAPVWEQYF.

The genes are TRBV15 and TRBJ2-1; weak D call: TRBD2 (5 bases). CDR3 length equals 11 residues. Germline CDR1 is LNHNV and CDR2 is YYDKDF (reference sequence). Trimming shortened V by 7 bases and J by 4 bases, and 5 bases separated the two germline ends. In DNA, the CDR3 is TGTGCCACCACGGGGTACAATGAGCAGTTCTTC. Translating gives CATTGYNEQFF.

The rearrangement uses TRBV25-1 and TRBJ1-1; tentative D call: TRBD1 (5 bases). The CDR3 loop spans 13 amino acids. The germline gives CDR1 MGHDK, CDR2 SYGVNS. Trimming shortened V by 4 bases and J by 6 bases, and 12 bases separated the two germline ends. The CDR3 loop reads CASSAGGSSEAFF. In DNA form, the CDR3 reads TGTGCCAGCAGTGCGGGGGGTAGCTCTGAAGCTTTCTTT.

The chain couples TRBV9 to TRBJ2-4; TRBD2 aligns across 11 bases. Losses at the gene ends were 0 bases for V and 0 bases for J; bases not matched to a gene: 5. This CDR3 has 18 amino acids. Germline lookup yields CDR1 SGDLS and CDR2 YYNGEE. CDR3 amino acids: CASSVGLAGSLAKNIQYF. The CDR3 DNA follows: TGTGCCAGCAGCGTAGGACTAGCGGGGTCCTTAGCCAAAAACATTCAGTACTTC.

The rearrangement links TRBV14 to TRBJ1-2; D remains unclear. Deletions cut 4 bases from V and 2 bases from J, with 14 bases between. Germline V gene lookup returns CDR1 SGHDN and CDR2 FVKESK. The CDR3 sequence is 15 residues long. CDR3 bases: TGTGCCAGCAGCCCGGGCTTTTTAGTAAACTATGGCTACACCTTC. Translation gives CASSPGFLVNYGYTF.

The V gene is TRBV7-3, the J gene TRBJ1-2; 7 positions agree with TRBD1. After removal of 3 bases from V and 8 bases from J, the junction contained 12 bases not matched to a gene. Germline-derived CDR1 and CDR2 are SGHTA and FQGTGA. This CDR3 region has 15 residues. CDR3 amino acids: CASSFTIGTGEGYTF. CDR3 DNA sequence: TGTGCCAGCAGCTTTACTATTGGAACAGGGGAAGGCTACACCTTC.

The genes are TRBV27 and TRBJ2-1, with D perhaps TRBD1 or TRBD2 (5 bases each). The CDR3 runs to 14 residues. Germline CDR1 is MNHEY and CDR2 is SMNVEV (reference sequence). V was trimmed by 0 bases and J by 5 bases, leaving 8 bases between them. In DNA form, the CDR3 reads TGTGCCAGCAGTTTATCAGTGGGGGACAATGAGCAGTTCTTC. Protein product: CASSLSVGDNEQFF.

CDR3 region: CSVGTLDTGELFF. CDR3 DNA sequence: TGCAGCGTTGGTACTTTGGACACCGGGGAGCTGTTTTTT. The chain carries TRBV29-1 and TRBJ2-2; D remains ambiguous. CDR3 length: 13 residues. Trimming removed 4 bases from V and 3 bases from J, with 9 bases in between. Germline CDR1 is SQVTM and CDR2 is ANQGSEA.

The J gene is TRBJ1-1, the V gene TRBV6-1; D gene ambiguous. Trimming removed 10 bases from V and 0 bases from J, with 12 bases in between. The CDR3 is made up of 13 amino acids. Germline loops: CDR1 MNHNS, CDR2 SASEGT. Written as DNA, the CDR3 is TGTGCCACCCCTGCTTCCTTGAACACTGAAGCTTTCTTT. Its protein is CATPASLNTEAFF.

The CDR3 DNA is TGCGCCAGCAGCTCCAACAGGAGGGCGGATGAGCAGTTCTTC. Protein: CASSSNRRADEQFF. The rearrangement links TRBV5-1 to TRBJ2-1, with a tentative D call TRBD2 (6 bases). Germline V lookup: CDR1 SGHRS, CDR2 YFSETQ. The CDR3 sequence is 14 residues long. V gave up 3 bases and J gave up 8 bases, with 15 bases separating them.

The V gene is TRBV2, the J gene TRBJ2-1; no reliable D call. The germline V gene has CDR1 SNHLY and CDR2 FYNNEI. CDR3 length: 16 residues. V was clipped by 3 bases and J by 0 bases, with 12 bases between them. The CDR3 coding sequence is TGTGCCAGCAGTGATTATTGGGGTAGCTCCTACAATGAGCAGTTCTTC. The encoded protein is CASSDYWGSSYNEQFF.

The chain couples TRBV5-6 to TRBJ2-1; the D call may be TRBD1 or TRBD2 (6 bases each). V was shortened by 0 bases and J by 7 bases, with 14 bases between the two germline ends. Germline CDR1 is SGHDT and CDR2 is YYEEEE. The CDR3 totals 15 residues. CDR3 coding DNA: TGTGCCAGCAGCTTGGCCGGAGGGGGGCGGAATGAGCAGTTCTTC. Translating it yields CASSLAGGGRNEQFF. The full variable domain, with the rest looked up from reference TRBV5-6 and TRBJ2-1, is DAGVTQSPTHLIKTRGQQVTLRCSPKSGHDTVSWYQQALGQGPQFIFQYYEEEERQRGNFPDRFSGHQFPNYSSELNVNALLLGDSALYLCASSLAGGGRNEQFFGPGTRLTVL.